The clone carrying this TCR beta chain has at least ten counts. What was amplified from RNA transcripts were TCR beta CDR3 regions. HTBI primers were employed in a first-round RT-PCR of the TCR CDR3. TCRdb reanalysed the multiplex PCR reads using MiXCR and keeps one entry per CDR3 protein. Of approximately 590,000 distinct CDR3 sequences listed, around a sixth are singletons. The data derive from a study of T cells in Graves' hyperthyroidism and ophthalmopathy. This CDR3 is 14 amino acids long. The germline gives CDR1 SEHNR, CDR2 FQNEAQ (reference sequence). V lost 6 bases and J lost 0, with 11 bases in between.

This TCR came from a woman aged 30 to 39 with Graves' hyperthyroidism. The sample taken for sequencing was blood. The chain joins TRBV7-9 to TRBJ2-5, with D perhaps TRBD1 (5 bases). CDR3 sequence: CASRDLRDQETQYF. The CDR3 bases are TGTGCCAGCAGGGACCTCAGGGACCAAGAGACCCAGTACTTC.